This T cell receptor (beta chain) was recorded in a study of T cell repertoires in cytomegalovirus infection. The wider study: Carrying CMV and the relevant HLA type showed in public TCR beta signatures.

For this clonotype: A single base separates this from a much larger clone, so it may be a read error. It is likely a read error, because the conserved phenylalanine at the end of the CDR3 is missing.

Each CDR3 protein gets one entry after TCRdb re-called the reads with MiXCR. The repertoire consists of more than 400,000 distinct CDR3 sequences, with around 27% occurring once and the leading ten covering 13%. The CDR3 runs 13 residues. Germline lookup yields CDR1 SGHVS and CDR2 FQNEAQ. Trimming at V came to 7 bases and at J to 5 bases, leaving 5 bases not matched to a gene. The chain combines TRBV7-8 with TRBJ2-1, with 7 bases matching TRBD1. This clonotype was obtained from a human donor in good health (CMV status not recorded). Some clones in this sample may be carry-over from other donors' samples. Sequencing was performed on PBMCs. CDR3 protein: CASKRQGDNEQFL. The CDR3 DNA is TGTGCCAGCAAACGGCAGGGGGACAATGAGCAGTTCCTC.